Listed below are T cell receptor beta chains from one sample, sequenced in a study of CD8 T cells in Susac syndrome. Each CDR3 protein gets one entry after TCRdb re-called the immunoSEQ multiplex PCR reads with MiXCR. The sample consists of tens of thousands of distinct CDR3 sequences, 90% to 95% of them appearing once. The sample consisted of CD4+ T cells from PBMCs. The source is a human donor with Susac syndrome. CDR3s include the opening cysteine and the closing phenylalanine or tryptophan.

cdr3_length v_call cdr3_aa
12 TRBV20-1 CSARGSEMLEYF
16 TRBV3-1 CASSLQPGQGNNEQFF
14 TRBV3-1 CASRLVTADSPLHF
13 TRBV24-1 CATSEGGTDTQYF
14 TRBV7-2 CASSLAAVSDTQYF
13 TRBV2 CASSVRPTYEQYF
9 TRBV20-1 CSASRKAFF
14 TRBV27 CASKSGTGYQPQHF
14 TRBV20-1 CSAHTGYSNQPQHF
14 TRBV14 CASSPRTPPYEQYF
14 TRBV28 CASSLAGGGSPLHF
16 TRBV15 CATSRESAVSYNEQFF
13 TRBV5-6 CASSLASGYEQYF
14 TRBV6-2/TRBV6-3 CASSGGDVVDTQYF
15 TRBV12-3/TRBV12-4 CASSFEGLAKNIQYF
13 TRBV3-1 CASRQWGASEQYF